The clone carrying this T cell receptor (beta chain) was found a few times. The target antigen is unknown. This entry comes from a study of lymphopenia after photon versus proton radiotherapy. Study-wide findings and caveats: Only patients who died were analyzed for survival; proton advantage is unproven. After lymphocyte nadir, photon-treated repertoires showed oligoclonal expansion, especially CD8+ Temra. A bigger post-nadir fall in TCR diversity correlated inversely with survival time in deceased patients. Photon-treated patients lost naive T cells and TCR diversity; proton-treated stayed stable.

Generated by immunoSEQ multiplex PCR, the TCRdb table keeps only in-frame clones and is missing some. The profile shows 150,000 to 200,000 clones, approximately 86% of them singletons. Between the trimmed V and J ends, which lost 1 base and 4 bases, there was a span of 10 bases. The CDR3 is made up of 14 amino acids. In germline, CDR1 is LGHNA, CDR2 YNFKEQ. The source is a man aged 50 to 59 with gastric cancer. The sample in question was peripheral blood, obtained from a patient treated with photon-based radiotherapy. The chain recombines TRBV4-2 with TRBJ1-2; tentative D call: TRBD1 (5 bases). CDR3 nucleotides: TGTGCCAGCAGCCAAGGGGACTTACCCTATGGCTACACCTTC. The encoded protein is CASSQGDLPYGYTF.